Shown below are 30 T cell receptor beta chains from a single sample sequenced in a study of cytomegalovirus exposure and HLA in healthy donors. This PCR relied on a set of 60 Vbeta primers and 13 Jbeta primers. TCRdb's table, derived via immunoSEQ multiplex PCR, lists solely in-frame clones and lacks some. The sample contains under 200,000 clones, about three quarters of which appear only once. The sequenced sample consisted of PBMCs. These receptors were collected from a woman in her forties in good health and CMV-seronegative.

The chain carries TRBV2 and TRBJ2-7, with D unresolved. Trimming removed 1 base at V and 4 bases at J, with 8 bases between. Germline V gene lookup returns CDR1 SNHLY and CDR2 FYNNEI. The length of the CDR3 is 13 residues. CDR3 in amino acids: CASSEDREYEQYF. CDR3 nucleotides: TGTGCCAGCAGTGAAGACAGAGAATACGAGCAGTACTTC. The full variable domain, in which reference TRBV2 and TRBJ2-7 provide the parts outside the CDR3, is EPEVTQTPSHQVTQMGQEVILRCVPISNHLYFYWYRQILGQKVEFLVSFYNNEISEKSEIFDDQFSVERPDGSNFTLKIRSTKLEDSAMYFCASSEDREYEQYFGPGTRLTVT.

This chain links TRBV6-5 with TRBJ2-7, with D hard to call. Looked up from germline, CDR1 is MNHEY and CDR2 is SVGAGI. The CDR3 is 13 residues long. Trimming pared 0 bases from V and 6 bases from J, leaving 9 bases between. The DNA of the CDR3 is TGTGCCAGCAGTTACTCCCGACATAGCGAGCAGTACTTC. Translated: CASSYSRHSEQYF.

In nucleotides, the CDR3 is TGTGCCAGCAGTTCCAATCTAGACAGGGGGGACAACTATAATTCACCCCTCCACTTT. It codes for CASSSNLDRGDNYNSPLHF. The V and J genes are TRBV27 and TRBJ1-6, with 9 bases aligning to TRBD1. V shed 4 bases, J shed 3 bases, and the junction held 13 bases outside the gene matches. The CDR3 runs to 19 residues. CDR1 and CDR2 (germline): MNHEY, SMNVEV (reference sequence).

The chain is built from TRBV5-1 and TRBJ2-1; 7 bases align to TRBD1. Trimming cost V 0 bases and J 0 bases; bases outside gene matches: 6. This CDR3 has 17 residues. Germline lookup yields CDR1 SGHRS and CDR2 YFSETQ. The CDR3 DNA is TGCGCCAGCAGCTTGGACTTACAGGGGAGCTCCTACAATGAGCAGTTCTTC. Protein sequence: CASSLDLQGSSYNEQFF.

The CDR3 DNA reads as TGCGCCAGCAGCGGGGGGACAGGGACCCAAGAGACCCAGTACTTC. It specifies CASSGGTGTQETQYF. This chain connects TRBV5-1 to TRBJ2-5; TRBD1 matches at 9 bases. The V gene's germline CDR1 is SGHRS and CDR2 YFSETQ. This CDR3 spans 15 amino acids. The junction had 5 bases not matched to a gene; V was cut back by 4 bases and J by 1 base.

The rearrangement links TRBV6-6 to TRBJ2-5; tentatively, D is TRBD2 (6 bases). The germline V gene encodes CDR1 MNHNY and CDR2 SVGAGI (reference sequence). This CDR3 region has 15 residues. Trimming removed 2 bases at V and 0 bases at J, with 10 bases between. In DNA, the CDR3 is TGTGCCAGCAGTTACAGGAGGGGACACCAAGAGACCCAGTACTTC. Amino acid sequence: CASSYRRGHQETQYF.

The J gene is TRBJ2-1, the V gene TRBV7-9; 8 bases are a match to TRBD2. CDR3 size: 15 residues. J gave up 5 bases and V 5 bases, and 8 bases lay outside the gene matches. CDR1 is SEHNR, CDR2 FQNEAQ, per germline (reference sequence). CDR3 protein: CASSVRTSTDNEQFF. In DNA form, the CDR3 reads TGTGCCAGCAGCGTACGGACTAGCACGGACAATGAGCAGTTCTTC.

This clone was seen only a few times. The chain has TRBV7-9 and TRBJ2-2; 9 bases map to TRBD2. Germline CDR1 reads SEHNR; CDR2 reads FQNEAQ (reference sequence). V was pared by 5 bases and J by 7 bases, with 11 bases of the junction left unmatched. The length of the CDR3 is 16 residues. CDR3 coding DNA: TGTGCCAGCAGCATTCCGGGACTAGCCTCCGGCGGGGAGCTGTTTTTT. This translates into CASSIPGLASGGELFF.

The gene calls are TRBV15 and TRBJ2-6; D may be TRBD1 (5 bases). Trimming left V 9 bases short and J 4 bases short, with 10 bases between. CDR3 length: 13 amino acids. In germline, CDR1 is LNHNV, CDR2 YYDKDF (reference sequence). CDR3 coding DNA: TGTGCCACTTCCTCAGGGGGGGCCAACGTCCTGACTTTC. Residues: CATSSGGANVLTF.

The chain is built from TRBV14 and TRBJ2-3; 8 positions agree with TRBD1. This CDR3 has 16 amino acids. V gave up 5 bases and J gave up 2 bases; unmatched junction bases: 9. Per germline, CDR1 SGHDN and CDR2 FVKESK. The CDR3 DNA sequence: TGTGCCAGCAGCGACCAGGGACAGGAACACACAGATACGCAGTATTTT. Protein: CASSDQGQEHTDTQYF.

The chain uses TRBV5-1 and TRBJ2-7, with 7 nucleotides matching TRBD2. CDR1 and CDR2 from the germline V gene are SGHRS and YFSETQ. The CDR3 has 16 amino acids. The V and J ends lost 0 bases and 6 bases, in that order; junction bases with no gene match: 12. CDR3 in amino acids: CASSLVSSGPTPEQYF. For the CDR3, the DNA is TGCGCCAGCAGCTTGGTCTCTAGCGGACCCACCCCCGAGCAGTACTTC.

CDR3 DNA sequence: TGCAGCGTTGGGCTAGCGGGGGGGCAAGAGACCCAGTACTTC. Translated, it gives CSVGLAGGQETQYF. The chain has TRBV29-1 and TRBJ2-5; 12 nucleotides match TRBD2. V shed 4 bases and J 2 bases; nucleotides not matched to a gene: 2. Germline V gene sequence: CDR1 SQVTM, CDR2 ANQGSEA. CDR3 length: 14 amino acids.

This clone was counted only a few times. The chain uses TRBV28 and TRBJ1-1, with TRBD1 matching 8 bases. CDR1 is MDHEN, CDR2 SYDVKM, per germline. This CDR3 has 14 amino acids. V dropped 6 bases and J dropped 5; count of bases not matched to a gene: 8. Here the CDR3 DNA reads TGTGCCAGCAGGGTTACAGGGGGAAGGACTGAAGCTTTCTTT. Residues: CASRVTGGRTEAFF. The entire variable domain, with the rest obtained from reference TRBV28 and TRBJ1-1, is as follows: DVKVTQSSRYLVKRTGEKVFLECVQDMDHENMFWYRQDPGLGLRLIYFSYDVKMKEKGDIPEGYSVSREKKERFSLILESASTNQTSMYLCASRVTGGRTEAFFGQGTRLTVV.

This rearrangement joins TRBV2 to TRBJ1-1; 8 positions agree with TRBD1. Looked up from germline, CDR1 is SNHLY and CDR2 is FYNNEI. V lost 6 bases and J lost 1; bases outside the gene matches: 4. The CDR3 length is 14 residues. CDR3 loop: CASSGQGRNTEAFF. DNA for the CDR3: TGTGCCAGCAGCGGACAGGGAAGGAACACTGAAGCTTTCTTT.

The rearrangement uses TRBV27 and TRBJ2-1, with 16 bases that match TRBD2. Looked up from germline, CDR1 is MNHEY and CDR2 is SMNVEV (reference sequence). The CDR3 loop spans 17 amino acids. V was pared by 9 bases and J by 0 bases, with 5 bases of the junction left unmatched. The CDR3 region is CARGGLAGGSSYNEQFF. The CDR3 region has the DNA TGTGCCAGAGGGGGACTAGCGGGGGGGAGCTCCTACAATGAGCAGTTCTTC.

CDR3 nucleotides: TGCGCCAGCAGCTTGCGGGGACAGGAAAACAATGAGCAGTTCTTC. Its translation: CASSLRGQENNEQFF. The chain links TRBV5-1 to TRBJ2-1; TRBD1 matches at 8 bases. In germline, CDR1 is SGHRS, CDR2 YFSETQ. This CDR3 contains 15 residues. J lost 5 bases, V lost 1 base, and 5 bases had no gene match.

This sequence joins TRBV18 and TRBJ1-4; tentatively, D is TRBD1 (6 bases). Germline V gives CDR1 KGHSH, CDR2 LQKENI. The V gene lost 2 bases and the J gene lost 5 bases, with 9 bases spanning the gap. This CDR3 region has 14 residues. The CDR3 here is CASSPATGNEKLFF. CDR3 in DNA: TGTGCCAGCTCACCAGCGACAGGAAATGAAAAACTGTTTTTT.

V usage is TRBV6-5 and J usage is TRBJ1-1; 7 nucleotides align to TRBD1. J lost 8 bases, V lost 2 bases, and 11 bases had no gene match. Germline CDR1 MNHEY, CDR2 SVGAGI. The CDR3 is 15 residues long. CDR3 loop: CASSYLEEGAIEAFF. In nucleotides, the CDR3 is TGTGCCAGCAGTTACCTCGAGGAGGGGGCGATCGAAGCTTTCTTT.

A few counts support this clone. CDR3 sequence reads: CASSPDRGLTQYF. CDR3 in DNA: TGTGCCAGCAGCCCGGACAGGGGTTTGACCCAGTACTTC. The chain couples TRBV6-1 to TRBJ2-5; 9 positions agree with TRBD1. CDR1 is MNHNS and CDR2 is SASEGT in the germline V gene. This CDR3 region has 13 residues. The V and J ends lost 6 bases and 7 bases, in that order; junction bases with no gene match: 6.

V usage is TRBV5-6 and J usage is TRBJ1-2; D uncertain. The CDR3 has 14 residues. CDR1 is SGHDT and CDR2 is YYEEEE in the germline V gene. Trimming removed 0 bases at V and 8 bases at J, with 14 bases between. The CDR3 region has the DNA TGTGCCAGCAGCTTGGCGTATGAGGTATGGGGCTACACCTTC. Amino acids: CASSLAYEVWGYTF. The complete variable domain, with remaining parts taken from reference TRBV5-6 and TRBJ1-2, reads DAGVTQSPTHLIKTRGQQVTLRCSPKSGHDTVSWYQQALGQGPQFIFQYYEEEERQRGNFPDRFSGHQFPNYSSELNVNALLLGDSALYLCASSLAYEVWGYTFGSGTRLTVV.

CDR3 in amino acids: CASSLGLAGAPDTQYF. The DNA for the CDR3 is TGTGCCAGCAGCTTAGGGCTAGCGGGTGCCCCAGATACGCAGTATTTT. The chain has TRBV7-6 and TRBJ2-3; TRBD2 agrees at 8 bases. The CDR3 consists of 16 residues. From germline, CDR1 is SGHVS and CDR2 FNYEAQ. The J segment lost 4 bases and the V segment lost 1 base, leaving 7 bases of the junction unmatched.

Of note for this clone: The junction shows a germline mismatch at one end, possibly a read error. The V and J genes are TRBV2 and TRBJ1-1; D is undetermined. The V gene's germline CDR1 is SNHLY and CDR2 FYNNEI. The CDR3 is made up of 13 amino acids. DNA for the CDR3: TGTGCCAGCGGTGAAGCATGGGCTCTGCCCGCTTTCTTT. Its translation: CASGEAWALPAFF.

This sequence joins TRBV2 and TRBJ2-7; 7 bases map to TRBD1. This CDR3 is 12 amino acids long. The trim removed 5 bases at V and 6 bases at J, leaving 4 bases unmatched. Germline V lookup: CDR1 SNHLY, CDR2 FYNNEI. The CDR3 nucleotides are TGTGCCAGCAGTACCGACAGGGCCGAGCAGTACTTC. Translating it yields CASSTDRAEQYF. Combining the CDR3 with reference TRBV2 and TRBJ2-7 gives the whole variable domain EPEVTQTPSHQVTQMGQEVILRCVPISNHLYFYWYRQILGQKVEFLVSFYNNEISEKSEIFDDQFSVERPDGSNFTLKIRSTKLEDSAMYFCASSTDRAEQYFGPGTRLTVT.

The V call is TRBV7-7, the J call TRBJ2-5; TRBD1 might be the D (6 bases). V was shortened by 4 bases and J by 1 base, with 13 bases between the two germline ends. Germline CDR1 SSHAT, CDR2 FNYEAQ (reference sequence). The CDR3 is 15 residues long. The DNA of the CDR3 is TGTGCCAGCAGCTCCCCGGGACACGGCCAAGAGACCCAGTACTTC. It codes for CASSSPGHGQETQYF.

This clone was detected once. The genes are TRBV19 and TRBJ1-1; 8 nucleotides match TRBD1. Germline assignment: CDR1 LNHDA and CDR2 SQIVND (reference sequence). Trimming removed 7 bases from V and 1 base from J; junction bases left unmatched: 11. This CDR3 is built from 16 residues. The CDR3 reads CASTTSPGQGNTEAFF. The DNA for the CDR3 is TGTGCCAGTACCACCAGCCCTGGACAGGGGAACACTGAAGCTTTCTTT. The whole variable domain, filled in from reference TRBV19 and TRBJ1-1, reads DGGITQSPKYLFRKEGQNVTLSCEQNLNHDAMYWYRQDPGQGLRLIYYSQIVNDFQKGDIAEGYSVSREKKESFPLTVTSAQKNPTAFYLCASTTSPGQGNTEAFFGQGTRLTVV.

V usage is TRBV28 and J usage is TRBJ1-6, with D hard to call. Trimming removed 2 bases at V and 0 bases at J, with 17 bases between. Germline values: CDR1 MDHEN, CDR2 SYDVKM. The CDR3 has 19 residues. CDR3 nucleotides: TGTGCCAGCAGTTTAATCAAAGCGAAGTTGAGCTCCTATAATTCACCCCTCCACTTT. Its translation: CASSLIKAKLSSYNSPLHF.

This sequence joins TRBV6-6 and TRBJ2-5; TRBD1 aligns across 7 bases. The J call may be in error: the DNA end matches TRBJ2-7 better. The CDR3 totals 15 residues. CDR1 is MNHNY, CDR2 SVGAGI, per germline (reference sequence). The CDR3 DNA is TGTGCCAGCAGTTACGACACAGGGGTCTCCTACGAGCAGTACTTC. It yields the protein CASSYDTGVSYEQYF.

This clone was seen once. The chain recombines TRBV18 with TRBJ1-2, with D tentatively TRBD1 (6 bases). V gave up 3 bases and J gave up 8 bases, with 13 bases separating them. The V gene's germline CDR1 is KGHSH and CDR2 LQKENI. CDR3 length: 13 residues. The CDR3 coding sequence is TGTGCCAGCTCACCGGCAGGGGTAGAAGGCTACACCTTC. Residues: CASSPAGVEGYTF.

V and J are TRBV7-9 and TRBJ2-7; a possible D gene is TRBD2 (5 bases). V lost 2 bases and J 0 bases, leaving 11 bases between the germline ends. CDR1 and CDR2 (germline): SEHNR, FQNEAQ (reference sequence). This CDR3 has 15 residues. The CDR3 nucleotides are TGTGCCAGCAGCTTATTGGAGGCGAACTCCTACGAGCAGTACTTC. Translation: CASSLLEANSYEQYF.

In this sample, this clone turned up a few times. The chain combines TRBV2 with TRBJ1-2; perhaps TRBD1 as D (5 bases). Germline lookup yields CDR1 SNHLY and CDR2 FYNNEI. Trimming left V 4 bases short and J 7 bases short, with 7 bases between. CDR3 length: 11 amino acids. The CDR3 coding sequence is TGTGCCAGCAGTGTCCAGGGTGGCTACACCTTC. It is translated as CASSVQGGYTF. The full variable domain, its missing parts supplied by reference TRBV2 and TRBJ1-2, is EPEVTQTPSHQVTQMGQEVILRCVPISNHLYFYWYRQILGQKVEFLVSFYNNEISEKSEIFDDQFSVERPDGSNFTLKIRSTKLEDSAMYFCASSVQGGYTFGSGTRLTVV.